These T cell receptor beta chains were read from a single sample in a study of T cells in Graves' hyperthyroidism and ophthalmopathy. Each CDR3 protein gets one entry after TCRdb re-called the multiplex PCR reads with MiXCR. The sample has approximately 400,000 distinct CDR3 sequences, approximately 14% seen once. The sample consisted of blood. These receptors came from a woman between 18 and 30 years old with Graves' hyperthyroidism. CDR3s include the opening cysteine and the closing phenylalanine or tryptophan. The D gene is left open where the match is weak. Size values are once, few and many counts, or a class for expanded clones, and some rows have none.

TRBV19	14	NA	TRBJ1-2	many	TGTGCCAGTAGTATTTACGACGGATACTATGGCTACACCTTC	CASSIYDGYYGYTF
TRBV14	17	TRBD2	TRBJ2-7	few	TGTGCCAGCAGCCAAGACGTGGTAGCGGGGCTCCTATACGAGCAGTACTTC	CASSQDVVAGLLYEQYF
TRBV7-9	14	NA	TRBJ2-7	NA	TGTGCCAGCAGCTTAGCGCGGTATCCCTACGGGCAGTACTTC	CASSLARYPYGQYF
TRBV19	15	NA	TRBJ2-4	NA	TGTGCCAGTAGTGATCCGAACCTAGCCAAAAACATTCAGTACTTC	CASSDPNLAKNIQYF
TRBV7-9	15	TRBD2	TRBJ2-3	NA	TGTGCCAGCAGCTTAGCGGGACTAGTCCCAGATACGCAGTATTTT	CASSLAGLVPDTQYF
TRBV7-9	17	TRBD1	TRBJ2-3	many	TGTGCCAGCAGCTTAGATGCCAACAGGGGGTTCGCAGATACGCAGTATTTT	CASSLDANRGFADTQYF
TRBV5-8	14	NA	TRBJ2-7	NA	TGTGCCAGCAGCTTGGCCCTGGGGGTCGACGAGCAGTACTTC	CASSLALGVDEQYF
TRBV15	17	NA	TRBJ1-5	few	TGTGCCACCAGCAGATCACTCACTCCAGGGGGCAATCAGCCCCAGCATTTT	CATSRSLTPGGNQPQHF
TRBV9	15	TRBD2	TRBJ2-2	many	TGTGCCAGCAGCCCAGGGACCCGGGGGGCCGGGGAGCTGTTTTTT	CASSPGTRGAGELFF
TRBV4-1	15	NA	TRBJ1-6	NA	TGCGCCAGCAGCCCTACACCCACCGAGGGTTCACCCCTCCACTTT	CASSPTPTEGSPLHF
TRBV29-1	13	NA	TRBJ1-6	NA	TGCAGCGTCAGAGTGGCGTATAATTCACCCCTCCACTTT	CSVRVAYNSPLHF
TRBV6-2/TRBV6-3	14	TRBD1	TRBJ2-7	NA	TGTGCCAGCAATATAGACAGGGTCGGTTTCGAGCAGTACTTC	CASNIDRVGFEQYF
TRBV7-8	12	NA	TRBJ1-1	many	TGTGCCAGCAGCAGGGAGAGCACTGAAGCTTTCTTT	CASSRESTEAFF
TRBV6-2/TRBV6-3	15	NA	TRBJ1-5	many	TGTGCCAGCAGTTATCGAGGGGGAATGGTTCAGCCCCAGCATTTT	CASSYRGGMVQPQHF
TRBV20-1	12	NA	TRBJ1-5	many	TGCAGTGCTCACGCGGGTTCCCAGCCCCAGCATTTT	CSAHAGSQPQHF
TRBV11-2	16	NA	TRBJ2-3	many	TGTGCCAGCAGCCCGAGGGGCAGGGCAGGCACAGATACGCAGTATTTT	CASSPRGRAGTDTQYF
TRBV20-1	15	NA	TRBJ1-3	NA	TGCAGTGCTAGTAGCGGGGGCGGGTCTGGAAACACCATATATTTT	CSASSGGGSGNTIYF
TRBV7-9	15	NA	TRBJ2-2	NA	TGTGCCAGCCCTAACCCCCGAAGGGACACCGGGGAGCTGTTTTTT	CASPNPRRDTGELFF
TRBV5-5	13	NA	TRBJ1-2	NA	TGTGCCAGCAGCTTCAACAGCGTCTATGGCTACACCTTC	CASSFNSVYGYTF
TRBV6-1	15	NA	TRBJ2-7	many	TGTGCCAGCAGTGACACTTCCGAACCGCCCTACGAGCAGTACTTC	CASSDTSEPPYEQYF
TRBV6-2/TRBV6-3	13	TRBD1	TRBJ1-2	many	TGTGCCGGCCGGGGACAGGGGAACTATGGCTACACCTTC	CAGRGQGNYGYTF
TRBV11-2	15	NA	TRBJ1-1	many	TGTGCCAGCAGCTTAGGCGCAGGGAAGGTAGCTGAAGCTTTCTTT	CASSLGAGKVAEAFF
TRBV6-6	14	NA	TRBJ1-5	many	TGTGCCAGCAGTTACGGACAGAGCAATCAGCCCCAGCATTTT	CASSYGQSNQPQHF
TRBV7-9	17	NA	TRBJ1-4	NA	TGTGCCAGCAGCTTAGGAGGAACTCTGCCACTGAATGAAAAACTGTTTTTT	CASSLGGTLPLNEKLFF
TRBV11-2	15	NA	TRBJ2-7	many	TGTGCCAGCAGTTCGCTCCGAGGGATACGGTACGAGCAGTACTTC	CASSSLRGIRYEQYF
TRBV20-1	13	NA	TRBJ2-1	many	TGCAGTGCGCAGCGGAGCTCCTACAATGAGCAGTTCTTC	CSAQRSSYNEQFF
TRBV5-1	12	NA	TRBJ1-2	many	TGCGCCAGCAGCCAAACGGGGCTAGGCTACACCTTC	CASSQTGLGYTF
TRBV3-1	13	NA	TRBJ1-3	many	TGTGCCAGCAGCCAACAACAGGGAAACACCATATATTTT	CASSQQQGNTIYF
TRBV19	15	TRBD2	TRBJ2-5	NA	TGTGCCACGTCCGCTCCCGGGGGGGCGCGGGAGACCCAGTACTTC	CATSAPGGARETQYF
TRBV6-1	13	NA	TRBJ1-5	many	TGTGCCAGCAGCGCTGACAGCAATCAGCCCCAGCATTTT	CASSADSNQPQHF
TRBV7-3	15	TRBD2	TRBJ2-3	many	TGTGCCAGCAGCCGGACTAGCGGGAGACCAGATACGCAGTATTTT	CASSRTSGRPDTQYF